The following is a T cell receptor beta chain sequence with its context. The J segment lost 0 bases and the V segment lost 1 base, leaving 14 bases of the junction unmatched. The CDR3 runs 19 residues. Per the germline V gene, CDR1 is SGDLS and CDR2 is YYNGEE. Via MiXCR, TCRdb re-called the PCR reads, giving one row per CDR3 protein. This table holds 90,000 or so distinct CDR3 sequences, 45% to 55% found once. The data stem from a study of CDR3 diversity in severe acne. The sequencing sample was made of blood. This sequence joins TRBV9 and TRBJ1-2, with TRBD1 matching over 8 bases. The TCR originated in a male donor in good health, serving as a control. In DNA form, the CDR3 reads TGTGCCAGCAGCGTATCCCAAGGGACAGGTAAGTTCCCTAACTATGGCTACACCTTC. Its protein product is CASSVSQGTGKFPNYGYTF.